This T cell receptor beta chain was retrieved from a study of cytomegalovirus exposure and HLA in healthy donors. Only a few counts were recorded for this clone. The target antigen is unknown. Between the trimmed V and J ends, which lost 5 bases and 3 bases, there was a span of 11 bases. The CDR3 has 14 amino acids. CDR1 is MNHEY, CDR2 SVGAGI, per germline. The PCR had 60 Vbeta and 13 Jbeta primers. Some clones are missing from TCRdb's copy, which holds only in-frame ones; the method was immunoSEQ multiplex PCR. The sample lists about 140,000 clones; about 80% were seen once. Study conclusions and caveats: Accurate predictions that matched the HLA-A and HLA-B alleles of most subjects were reportedly made from TCR beta sequences. Further analysis was carried out later, and it showed several of the most significant clusters appearing linked to common viral pathogens. CMV serostatus was the only immune exposure information that was available. There were fewer than 200 TCR beta chains listed as cytomegalovirus-associated.

The sequence came from a woman aged 30 to 39 in good health and CMV-seronegative. The sample was PBMCs. The chain uses TRBV6-5 and TRBJ1-5; D is undetermined. In DNA, the CDR3 is TGTGCCAGCAGTCGACTAGGTGACAATCAGCCCCAGCATTTT. The encoded protein is CASSRLGDNQPQHF.